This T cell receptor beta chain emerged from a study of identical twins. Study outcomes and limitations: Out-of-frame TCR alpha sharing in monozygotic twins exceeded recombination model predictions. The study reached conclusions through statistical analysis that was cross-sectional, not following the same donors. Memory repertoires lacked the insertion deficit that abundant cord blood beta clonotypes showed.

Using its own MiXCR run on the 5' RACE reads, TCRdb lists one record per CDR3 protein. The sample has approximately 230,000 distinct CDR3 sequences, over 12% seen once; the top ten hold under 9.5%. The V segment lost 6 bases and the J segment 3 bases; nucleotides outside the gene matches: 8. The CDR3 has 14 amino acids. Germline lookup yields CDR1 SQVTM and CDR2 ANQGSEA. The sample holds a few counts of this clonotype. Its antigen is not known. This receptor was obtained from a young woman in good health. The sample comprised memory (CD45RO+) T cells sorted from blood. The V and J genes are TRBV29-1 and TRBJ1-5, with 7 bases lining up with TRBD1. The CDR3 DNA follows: TGCAGCGTCGCCGACAGGGAGCTCAATCAGCCCCAGCATTTT. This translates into CSVADRELNQPQHF.